This T cell receptor (beta chain) appears in the sequencing data of a study of T cell responses to AZD1222 COVID-19 vaccine. Study findings and constraints: Among those given AZD1222, only five or six were seropositive at baseline. All repertoire sampling was performed exclusively after the peak T cell response.

Clones were sequenced by immunoSEQ multiplex PCR, and TCRdb holds only the in-frame ones, with some missing. The table has roughly 180,000 clones, about nine tenths seen once; the top ten hold less than 3%. This clone has only one observation. Its antigen is currently unknown. CDR1 and CDR2 from the germline V gene are LNHDA and SQIVND (reference sequence). The CDR3 totals 17 residues. The V gene lost 6 bases and the J gene lost 10 bases, with 28 bases spanning the gap. The V and J genes are TRBV19 and TRBJ2-1, with a tentative D call TRBD2 (5 bases). The sample in question was peripheral blood, obtained on day 0 of AZD1222 vaccination. The sequence was obtained from an adult in good health. The CDR3 DNA follows: TGTGCCAGTAGCACCGCTTTAAGGCCGGCTGGACTGGGAGAGCAGTTCTTC. It yields the protein CASSTALRPAGLGEQFF.